Described below is a single T cell receptor beta chain sequence and its context. These data are taken from a study of blood T cell repertoires in COVID-19. The wider study: The origin of the acute and convalescent COVID-19 samples was the United States, Italy and Spain.

The authors' processing: Estimated nucleated cell counts came from reference gene primer amplification. Sequenced by immunoSEQ multiplex PCR; TCRdb stores in-frame clones only, minus some. Clonal size and the V and J genes are those of that table, whereas D and trimming came from the DNA. The top ten clones hold 13% to 15% of a sample with 150,000 to 200,000 clones, around 80% of them seen once. Ages ranged from roughly 18 to 95 years, with residence in 24 US areas. Cohort assignment relied on participant-reported clinical history. The CDR3 loop spans 14 amino acids. CDR1 and CDR2 (germline): SGHNT, YENEEA. Trimming pared 10 bases from V and 9 bases from J, leaving 21 bases between.

The TCR was taken from a man in his sixties who had been exposed to COVID-19. The chain carries TRBV11-3 and TRBJ2-2; no clear D gene. The sample taken for sequencing was PBMCs or T cells enriched from blood (not recorded which). The DNA for the CDR3 is TGTGCCACAAAAAGCGACGGCTTGGTTCGGGAGCTGTTTTTT. This sequence encodes CATKSDGLVRELFF. Looking up the rest from reference TRBV11-3 and TRBJ2-2 gives the full variable domain: EAGVVQSPRYKIIEKKQPVAFWCNPISGHNTLYWYLQNLGQGPELLIRYENEEAVDDSQLPKDRFSAERLKGVDSTLKIQPAELGDSAVYLCATKSDGLVRELFFGEGSRLTVL.